The present T cell receptor (beta chain) was sequenced within a study of long-term antiretroviral therapy in people with HIV. Study results and caveats: Across all time points, the repertoire was dominated by clones that expanded before ART.

Trimming took 2 bases from V and 0 from J, leaving 11 bases between them. Germline V gives CDR1 MGHRA, CDR2 YSYEKL. The CDR3 sequence is 15 residues long. Survey level was the resolution at which the v3.0 immunoSEQ assay ran. Measured with immunoSEQ multiplex PCR; TCRdb has only the in-frame clones, and not every one. The table includes 30,000 to 40,000 clones, approximately 85% detected once. As regards this clone: No antigen is known for it.

The clonotype comes from a man younger than 30 with HIV. The sequencing used unsorted PBMCs, collected roughly 3.3 years after starting antiretroviral therapy. This sequence joins TRBV4-1 and TRBJ2-7; D gene ambiguous. The CDR3 reads CASSQQMRVSYEQYF. The CDR3 bases are TGCGCCAGCAGCCAACAGATGAGAGTCTCCTACGAGCAGTACTTC.